These 20 T cell receptor beta chains share one sample of origin, sequenced in a study of CD8 T cells in Susac syndrome. An input of 0.5 to 1 ug of RNA was subjected to reverse transcription using random hexamers. One entry per CDR3 protein results from TCRdb running MiXCR on the immunoSEQ multiplex PCR reads. The data show about 120,000 distinct CDR3 sequences, about 90% seen once. Input material: CD8+ T cells from PBMCs. These receptors were collected from a human donor in good health.

The rearrangement joins TRBV6-5 to TRBJ1-4; no definite D call. V lost 5 bases to trimming and J lost 4 bases, with 11 bases between them. This CDR3 has 14 amino acids. Germline CDR1 MNHEY, CDR2 SVGAGI. DNA for the CDR3: TGTGCCAGCAGTAGGGCTTCGGGTAATGAAAAACTGTTTTTT. It yields the protein CASSRASGNEKLFF.

This clonotype was observed a handful of times. The rearrangement uses TRBV29-1 and TRBJ2-7, with D perhaps TRBD1 (5 bases). CDR1 and CDR2 from the germline V gene are SQVTM and ANQGSEA. CDR3 length equals 14 residues. V shed 3 bases and J shed 2 bases, with 14 bases lying between them. The CDR3 region has the DNA TGCAGCGTTGATCGCAGGGAAGGTCCCTACGAGCAGTACTTC. Amino acids: CSVDRREGPYEQYF.

V is TRBV20-1 and J is TRBJ2-1; unclear D gene. V lost 4 bases and J lost 7, with 11 bases in between. The CDR3 consists of 12 residues. Germline V gene sequence: CDR1 DFQATT, CDR2 SNEGSKA (reference sequence). CDR3 DNA: TGCAGTGCTAACGGGCCGTGGAATGAGCAGTTCTTC. This gives the protein CSANGPWNEQFF.

J is TRBJ1-4 and V is TRBV12-3 or TRBV12-4; no definite D call. Deletions cut 4 bases from V and 7 bases from J, with 13 bases between. The CDR3 is made up of 14 amino acids. The CDR3 coding sequence is TGTGCCAGCAGTTCCTTCGGGGTAACTGAAAAACTGTTTTTT. This codes for CASSSFGVTEKLFF.

The rearrangement uses TRBV6-5 and TRBJ2-1; D not resolved. Germline values: CDR1 MNHEY, CDR2 SVGAGI. The CDR3 spans 11 residues. V lost 4 bases and J lost 8, with 6 bases in between. The CDR3 loop is CASSSRHEQFF. In DNA, the CDR3 is TGTGCCAGCAGTTCTCGGCATGAGCAGTTCTTC.

This rearrangement joins TRBV29-1 to TRBJ2-5; D is perhaps TRBD1 or TRBD2 (5 bases each). The CDR3 consists of 16 residues. Trimming took off 3 bases at V and 5 bases at J, with 22 bases between the two ends. CDR1 is SQVTM and CDR2 is ANQGSEA in the germline V gene. The CDR3 DNA reads TGCAGCGTTGAGGTATTGCAGGGTGGGTCGGGGGAGACCCAGTACTTC. Its protein is CSVEVLQGGSGETQYF.

The CDR3 spells CASSSTGSTRGEQYF. CDR3 in DNA: TGTGCCAGCAGTTCCACCGGGTCAACCAGAGGCGAGCAGTACTTC. The chain links TRBV6-7 to TRBJ2-7; no firm D call. TRBV6-7 is annotated as an ORF whose role is uncertain. The CDR3 is 15 residues long. Trimming took off 4 bases at V and 6 bases at J, with 19 bases between the two ends.

The rearrangement joins TRBV3-1 to TRBJ2-7; the match to TRBD1 covers 9 bases. From germline, CDR1 is LGHDT and CDR2 YNNKEL (reference sequence). Trimming cost V 1 base and J 7 bases; bases outside gene matches: 8. The CDR3 covers 15 residues. The CDR3 loop is CASSQGSGTGKEQYF. The CDR3 DNA follows: TGTGCCAGCAGCCAAGGGTCCGGGACAGGGAAGGAGCAGTACTTC.

V gene TRBV28 combines with J gene TRBJ2-1; D may correspond to TRBD1 or TRBD2 (5 bases each). The germline V gene encodes CDR1 MDHEN and CDR2 SYDVKM. V lost 5 bases and J 5 bases, leaving 13 bases between the germline ends. This CDR3 contains 14 residues. The CDR3 bases are TGTGCCAGCAGTGTTTGGCCGGGGCACAATGAGCAGTTCTTC. It is translated as CASSVWPGHNEQFF. The full variable domain, rest sourced from reference TRBV28 and TRBJ2-1, is DVKVTQSSRYLVKRTGEKVFLECVQDMDHENMFWYRQDPGLGLRLIYFSYDVKMKEKGDIPEGYSVSREKKERFSLILESASTNQTSMYLCASSVWPGHNEQFFGPGTRLTVL.

The chain combines TRBV27 with TRBJ2-3; tentatively, D is TRBD2 (5 bases). Deletions cut 5 bases from V and 6 bases from J, with 12 bases between. This CDR3 comprises 13 residues. Per the germline V gene, CDR1 is MNHEY and CDR2 is SMNVEV (reference sequence). The CDR3 DNA reads as TGTGCCAGCAGTCCCCGGACTGCGGATACGCAGTATTTT. Translation gives CASSPRTADTQYF.

This sequence joins TRBV6-5 and TRBJ2-7; D may be TRBD1 (6 bases). The germline gives CDR1 MNHEY, CDR2 SVGAGI. The CDR3 loop spans 17 amino acids. V was cut by 3 bases and J by 0 bases, with 18 bases left in between. CDR3 nucleotide sequence: TGTGCCAGCAGTTATCGCTGGGACATCCTAAGCTCCTACGAGCAGTACTTC. Amino acids: CASSYRWDILSSYEQYF.

V and J are TRBV29-1 and TRBJ2-2, with D tentatively TRBD2 (6 bases). Germline values: CDR1 SQVTM, CDR2 ANQGSEA. The CDR3 sequence is 14 residues long. The CDR3 is CSLAAEGSTGELFF. CDR3 bases: TGCAGTCTTGCTGCGGAGGGAAGCACCGGGGAGCTGTTTTTT.

The chain combines TRBV5-1 with TRBJ1-1; perhaps TRBD1 as D (5 bases). V was cut by 3 bases and J by 1 base, with 16 bases left in between. CDR1 SGHRS and CDR2 YFSETQ come from the germline V gene. There are 16 residues in the CDR3. The CDR3 bases are TGCGCCAGCAGCTACCAAGAGGGGCCACGGAACACTGAAGCTTTCTTT. It specifies CASSYQEGPRNTEAFF.

The rearrangement links TRBV7-2 to TRBJ2-3, with a possible D match to TRBD2 (5 bases). From germline, CDR1 is SGHTA and CDR2 FQGNSA. Trimming removed 3 bases from V and 1 base from J, with 8 bases in between. The CDR3 consists of 14 residues. The CDR3 bases are TGTGCCAGCAGCTTCACTAGGGGCACAGATACGCAGTATTTT. It yields the protein CASSFTRGTDTQYF.

This sequence joins TRBV5-1 and TRBJ2-1, with D possibly TRBD1 on 5 matching bases. The germline V and J ends were trimmed by 4 bases and 4 bases, with 15 bases remaining between them. Germline V CDR1 and CDR2: SGHRS, YFSETQ. The CDR3 is 15 amino acids. The CDR3 spells CASSRSLGLYNEQFF. The CDR3 DNA reads TGCGCCAGCAGCCGGTCCTTGGGGCTTTACAATGAGCAGTTCTTC.

J is TRBJ1-2 and V is TRBV7-9; no firm D call. The V end lost 0 bases, the J end lost 9 bases, and 14 bases lay between the germline ends. There are 14 residues in the CDR3. Germline lookup yields CDR1 SEHNR and CDR2 FQNEAQ (reference sequence). DNA for the CDR3: TGTGCCAGCAGCTTAGCGTCCAGGTTTGATAGCTACACCTTC. It codes for CASSLASRFDSYTF.

The V and J genes are TRBV12-3 or TRBV12-4 and TRBJ2-1; no clear D. V was shortened by 5 bases and J by 0 bases, with 14 bases between the two germline ends. This CDR3 has 16 residues. CDR3: CASSPPPAGSYNEQFF. The CDR3 DNA is TGTGCCAGCAGTCCCCCACCGGCAGGCTCCTACAATGAGCAGTTCTTC.

This sequence joins TRBV9 and TRBJ2-7; D is unclear. The ends were cut back, 0 bases at V and 6 bases at J, with 16 bases in the middle. The germline gives CDR1 SGDLS, CDR2 YYNGEE. There are 15 residues in the CDR3. CDR3 bases: TGTGCCAGCAGCGTAGCGGATTTAGGGCAACGCGAGCAGTACTTC. It is translated as CASSVADLGQREQYF.

V is TRBV7-2 and J is TRBJ2-7, with D possibly matching TRBD2 (5 bases). CDR3 length equals 13 residues. Germline loops: CDR1 SGHTA, CDR2 FQGNSA. The V end was cut by 4 bases, the J end by 10 bases, with 17 bases between. CDR3 DNA sequence: TGTGCCAGCAGCTCCCCACCCGACTGGACTCAGTACTTC. As protein: CASSSPPDWTQYF. The whole variable domain, filled in from reference TRBV7-2 and TRBJ2-7, reads GAGVSQSPSNKVTEKGKDVELRCDPISGHTALYWYRQSLGQGLEFLIYFQGNSAPDKSGLPSDRFSAERTGGSVSTLTIQRTQQEDSAVYLCASSSPPDWTQYFGPGTRLTVT.

J is TRBJ2-3 and V is TRBV7-9; 9 bases agree with TRBD2. J lost 1 base, V lost 2 bases, and 4 bases had no gene match. CDR3 length equals 16 residues. Germline CDR1 SEHNR, CDR2 FQNEAQ (reference sequence). CDR3 amino acids: CASSLLASGGTDTQYF. The CDR3 DNA reads TGTGCCAGCAGCTTACTGGCTAGCGGGGGCACAGATACGCAGTATTTT.